A single sample is the source of the 2 T cell receptor beta chains below, sequenced in a study of T cell responses to AZD1222 COVID-19 vaccine. The assay was immunoSEQ multiplex PCR, and TCRdb's table has in-frame clones only and misses some. The data hold approximately 150,000 clones, with about 94% observed a single time. Source: peripheral blood, taken 28 days after the second AZD1222 dose. The receptor source for this set is an adult who received the AZD1222 COVID-19 vaccine.

Of note for this clone: Other DNA sequences from this sample encode an identical CDR3 as well. The chain links TRBV11-2 to TRBJ1-3; D gene uncertain. Trimming took off 1 base at V and 4 bases at J, with 2 bases between the two ends. The CDR3 is 12 residues long. Germline V gives CDR1 SGHAT, CDR2 FQNNGV. This chain's CDR3 is CASSLVGNTIYF. CDR3 bases: TGTGCCAGCAGCTTAGTAGGAAACACCATATATTTT. The complete variable domain, with remaining parts taken from reference TRBV11-2 and TRBJ1-3, reads EAGVAQSPRYKIIEKRQSVAFWCNPISGHATLYWYQQILGQGPKLLIQFQNNGVVDDSQLPKDRFSAERLKGVDSTLKIQPAKLEDSAVYLCASSLVGNTIYFGEGSWLTVV.

In its sample, this clone was seen once. The V and J genes are TRBV5-1 and TRBJ1-1, with D possibly TRBD1 on 6 matching bases. Germline lookup yields CDR1 SGHRS and CDR2 YFSETQ. The CDR3 is 14 residues long. V shed 4 bases and J shed 4 bases, with 14 bases lying between them. CDR3 bases: TGCGCCAGCAGCCCGGACAGCTTGGGCACTGAAGCTTTCTTT. It translates to CASSPDSLGTEAFF.